This T cell receptor (beta chain) was captured by sequencing in a study of blood T cell repertoires in COVID-19. Across the whole study: The United States, Italy and Spain supplied acute and convalescent COVID-19 samples.

Under the authors' procedure: Cell counts per sample came from amplifying reference gene primers. The repertoire was sequenced with immunoSEQ multiplex PCR; TCRdb's copy has only in-frame clones and lacks some. The V and J calls and clone size come from that table; D and trimming were worked out from the DNA. The table has 170,000 or so clones, 87% seen once. The CDR3 contains 17 residues. CDR1 and CDR2 (germline): SNHLY, FYNNEI. J was trimmed by 0 bases and V by 4 bases; bases with no gene match: 5. The rearrangement joins TRBV2 to TRBJ2-7, with 14 bases fitting TRBD2. The specimen sequenced was PBMCs or T cells enriched from blood (not recorded which). The source is a woman between 45 and 65 years old who had recovered from COVID-19. The DNA for the CDR3 is TGTGCCAGCAGTGGGGGACTAGCGGGAGTCAACTCCTACGAGCAGTACTTC. Its translation is CASSGGLAGVNSYEQYF.